This T cell receptor beta chain was sequenced during a study of shared clonotypes between healthy human individuals. Study as a whole: Per donor, three plates held CD4 naive cells, three held CD4 memory, two held CD8 naive and one held CD8 memory. Overall study findings and caveats: Clonotypes shared by all four donors outscored non-shared clonotypes in generation probability. Memory subsets generally showed smaller estimated richness than naive subsets did.

Libraries were prepared by immunoSEQ multiplex PCR; TCRdb keeps only in-frame clonotypes and omits some of them. This sample yields around 2,000,000 clones, of which approximately 94% are seen a single time; around 1.7% belongs to the top ten. A remark on this clone: Its antigen is undetermined.

CD8 cells classed as naive were CD45RO-negative and positively selected for CCR7, excluding terminally differentiated effector memory CD45RA+ cells. Adult Caucasians living in Nashville, Tennessee made up all of the donors. The CDR3 loop spans 14 amino acids. The trim removed 8 bases at V and 2 bases at J, leaving 9 bases unmatched. From germline, CDR1 is SGHVS and CDR2 FQNEAQ. Sample: naive CD8+ T cells from PBMCs. This chain joins TRBV7-8 and TRBJ2-7; 7 bases agree with TRBD2. The receptor comes from a man aged 18 to 30 in good health. Some clones in this sample may be carry-over from other donors' samples. The CDR3 sequence: CASSRGGSTYEQYF. CDR3 sequence (DNA): TGTGCCAGCTCGAGAGGCGGGAGCACCTACGAGCAGTACTTC.